One and the same sample provided the 14 T cell receptor beta chains below, sequenced in a study of blood T cells in healthy people across ages (dated by TCRdb to the mid-2010s). Libraries came from 5' RACE. The sequencer was an Illumina HiSeq 2500. A second PCR of roughly 6 to 12 cycles was run with a J-beta primer mix and a sample-barcoded 5' primer. Clones were called with MiXCR by TCRdb after fastp trimmed the public reads at Q25, and only in-frame beta chains were retained. Under each unique CDR3 protein, matching rows form one entry showing the most common genes and DNA. Across this sample there are about a million distinct CDR3 sequences, with less than 45% seen only once. Roughly 13% of the sample lies in the top ten. Sequenced input: blood. These receptors all stem from a man between 18 and 29 years old in good health.

This clonotype was seen more than once but under ten times. The chain combines TRBV20-1 with TRBJ2-3; 11 bases agree with TRBD2. Germline V CDR1 and CDR2: DFQATT, SNEGSKA (reference sequence). This CDR3 has 15 amino acids. Losses at the gene ends were 0 bases for V and 5 bases for J; bases not matched to a gene: 4. In DNA, the CDR3 is TGCAGTGCTAGAGATTATGGACTAGCGGGAGATACGCAGTATTTT. It codes for CSARDYGLAGDTQYF.

This clonotype was detected many times. This sequence joins TRBV13 and TRBJ2-3; 7 nucleotides align to TRBD2. The CDR3 is made up of 12 amino acids. The germline CDR1 and CDR2 sequences are PRHDT and FYEKMQ (reference sequence). V lost 5 bases and J lost 5; bases outside the gene matches: 1. The CDR3 nucleotides read TGTGCCAGCAGCCGGGAGGTAGATACGCAGTATTTT. It specifies CASSREVDTQYF.

This clonotype was picked up a small number of times. The gene calls are TRBV6-6 and TRBJ2-5; a possible D gene is TRBD1 (5 bases). Germline lookup yields CDR1 MNHNY and CDR2 SVGAGI (reference sequence). The CDR3 length is 16 residues. V lost 2 bases, J lost 5 bases, and 18 bases lay in between. CDR3 in amino acids: CASSYPTGRAYETQYF. CDR3 coding DNA: TGTGCCAGCAGTTACCCCACCGGCAGGGCGTATGAGACCCAGTACTTC.

V usage is TRBV4-3 and J usage is TRBJ2-5; D unresolved. The better agreement between TRBJ2-7 and the DNA end casts doubt on the J call. The CDR3 has 15 amino acids. Germline assignment: CDR1 LGHNA and CDR2 YSLEER. The CDR3 here is CASSQCVTPNYEQYF. CDR3 in DNA: TGCGCCAGCAGCCAATGCGTGACACCTAACTACGAGCAGTACTTC.

This chain joins TRBV6-5 and TRBJ2-3; no clear D. Per the germline V gene, CDR1 is MNHEY and CDR2 is SVGAGI. The CDR3 is 12 amino acids. V lost 3 bases and J 9 bases, leaving 10 bases between the germline ends. The CDR3 loop is CASSYRSGTQYF. The CDR3 DNA reads TGTGCCAGCAGTTATCGCTCCGGGACGCAGTATTTT.

The chain couples TRBV4-3 to TRBJ2-2; the D is unclear. The V end was cut by 3 bases, the J end by 7 bases, with 15 bases between. The CDR3 is 15 residues long. CDR1 is LGHNA and CDR2 is YSLEER in the germline V gene. As DNA, the CDR3 is TGCGCCAGCAGCCAGGATACCGGTCTGAGCGGGGAGCTGTTTTTT. Translation: CASSQDTGLSGELFF.

This clonotype has more than one count but fewer than ten. The chain links TRBV20-1 to TRBJ2-7; D may be TRBD1 or TRBD2 (5 bases each). Looked up from germline, CDR1 is DFQATT and CDR2 is SNEGSKA (reference sequence). Trimming shortened V by 6 bases and J by 0 bases, and 15 bases separated the two germline ends. This CDR3 is built from 14 residues. CDR3 bases: TGCAGTGCGGATGATGGGGGTCTCTCCTACGAGCAGTACTTC. It codes for CSADDGGLSYEQYF.

The gene calls are TRBV12-3 or TRBV12-4 and TRBJ1-2, with 8 bases matching TRBD1. The length of the CDR3 is 15 residues. The trim removed 6 bases at V and 2 bases at J, leaving 8 bases unmatched. The CDR3 nucleotides read TGTGCCAGCAGCCTCGACAGGGGCCCCAACTATGGCTACACCTTC. This codes for CASSLDRGPNYGYTF.

This clonotype was observed a handful of times. The chain recombines TRBV7-9 with TRBJ2-1; 8 bases are a match to TRBD1. The CDR3 spans 15 residues. V trimming: 3 bases; J trimming: 5 bases; junction bases outside the gene matches: 6. Germline-derived CDR1 and CDR2 are SEHNR and FQNEAQ (reference sequence). The CDR3 here is CASSFRQGFDNEQFF. The DNA for the CDR3 is TGTGCCAGCAGCTTTCGACAGGGGTTCGACAATGAGCAGTTCTTC.

Only a few counts were recorded for this clonotype. The chain has TRBV29-1 and TRBJ2-2; tentatively, D is TRBD1 (6 bases). Trimming shortened V by 5 bases and J by 2 bases, and 9 bases separated the two germline ends. Germline V gene lookup returns CDR1 SQVTM and CDR2 ANQGSEA. The CDR3 totals 13 residues. CDR3 loop: CSVRGHNTGELFF. CDR3 DNA sequence: TGCAGCGTTAGGGGACACAACACCGGGGAGCTGTTTTTT.

CDR3 region: CASGLIANYGYTF. In DNA, the CDR3 is TGTGCCAGCGGACTGATAGCTAACTATGGCTACACCTTC. The rearrangement links TRBV12-3 or TRBV12-4 to TRBJ1-2; no firm D call. Trimming cost V 8 bases and J 0 bases, with 10 bases left between them. This CDR3 comprises 13 residues.

J is TRBJ2-7 and V is TRBV9; 8 bases are a match to TRBD1. With 4 bases clipped from V and 5 bases from J, the junction kept 8 bases outside the gene matches. The length of the CDR3 is 14 residues. Germline assignment: CDR1 SGDLS and CDR2 YYNGEE. In DNA, the CDR3 is TGTGCCAGCAGCAAAAGGACAGGGTCCCACGAGCAGTACTTC. Protein: CASSKRTGSHEQYF. Combining the CDR3 with reference TRBV9 and TRBJ2-7 gives the whole variable domain DSGVTQTPKHLITATGQRVTLRCSPRSGDLSVYWYQQSLDQGLQFLIQYYNGEERAKGNILERFSAQQFPDLHSELNLSSLELGDSALYFCASSKRTGSHEQYFGPGTRLTVT.

The V call is TRBV6-2 or TRBV6-3, the J call TRBJ1-5; 7 bases are a match to TRBD1. Trimming removed 6 bases from V and 5 bases from J; junction bases left unmatched: 7. This CDR3 contains 14 residues. The germline V gene encodes CDR1 MNHEY and CDR2 SVGEGT. Written as DNA, the CDR3 is TGTGCCAGCAGCCCAGCCGGGACAGATCAGCCCCAGCATTTT. It is translated as CASSPAGTDQPQHF.

This clonotype has a count of ten or more. The chain uses TRBV5-1 and TRBJ1-2; D is uncertain. With 0 bases removed from V and 6 bases from J, the gap between germline ends came to 12 bases. This CDR3 has 14 residues. CDR1 and CDR2 from the germline V gene are SGHRS and YFSETQ. This chain's CDR3 is CASSLVAAQDGYTF. The CDR3 region has the DNA TGCGCCAGCAGCTTGGTTGCGGCTCAGGATGGCTACACCTTC.